Sequencing of this TCR beta chain was carried out in a study of radiotherapy plus CTLA-4 blockade in lung cancer. Using immunoSEQ multiplex PCR, the repertoire was profiled, and TCRdb retains in-frame clones only, with some absent. Of about 38,000 clones listed, about three quarters were seen once; the top ten hold around 9%. The J segment lost 2 bases and the V segment lost 7 bases, leaving 8 bases of the junction unmatched. The germline CDR1 and CDR2 sequences are SGHNT and YYREEE (reference sequence). The CDR3 is made up of 14 amino acids. The specimen comprised peripheral blood, sampled from a patient treated with radiotherapy plus ipilimumab. This receptor was taken from a human donor with non-small cell lung cancer who had stable disease on radiotherapy plus ipilimumab. The chain employs TRBV5-4 and TRBJ1-2, with 7 bases fitting TRBD1. In nucleotides, the CDR3 is TGTGCCAGCTCCCAACCAGGGGGGAACTATGGCTACACCTTC. Translating gives CASSQPGGNYGYTF.